Listed here are 32 T cell receptor beta chains from one sample, sequenced in a study of PD-1 blockade in mismatch repair-deficient tumors. Using immunoSEQ multiplex PCR, the repertoire was profiled, and TCRdb retains in-frame clones only, with some absent. The table records under 95,000 clones, roughly 80% of them present only once. The specimen comprised peripheral blood, sampled 44 weeks after starting pembrolizumab. These receptors came from an adult with mismatch repair-deficient cancer.

The gene calls are TRBV4-2 and TRBJ2-7; the D gene is possibly TRBD2 (6 bases). The V end was cut by 5 bases, the J end by 3 bases, with 29 bases between. Germline CDR1 LGHNA, CDR2 YNFKEQ. The CDR3 contains 19 residues. In nucleotides, the CDR3 is TGTGCCAGCAGCTTGGATGTGGCGGAGCTTAGATCTAGCGTCTACGAGCAGTACTTC. Its protein product is CASSLDVAELRSSVYEQYF.

Concerning this clone itself: Other nucleotide sequences from this sample produce the same CDR3. This chain joins TRBV6-1 and TRBJ1-1; D not certain. V was pared by 4 bases and J by 1 base, with 7 bases between. The V gene's germline CDR1 is MNHNS and CDR2 SASEGT. This CDR3 has 13 amino acids. The CDR3 sequence is CASSGKENTEAFF. DNA of the CDR3: TGTGCCAGCAGTGGAAAAGAGAACACTGAAGCTTTCTTT.

The chain combines TRBV4-2 with TRBJ1-2; 7 bases are a match to TRBD1. Germline CDR1 is LGHNA and CDR2 is YNFKEQ. The CDR3 covers 15 residues. V trimming: 5 bases; J trimming: 5 bases; junction bases outside the gene matches: 11. The CDR3 DNA sequence: TGTGCCAGCAGCTTGGGACAGCCCGATCTTTATGGCTACACCTTC. Translated: CASSLGQPDLYGYTF.

This clone was recorded a few times. The V and J genes are TRBV7-9 and TRBJ2-7; TRBD2 agrees at 9 bases. This CDR3 is 14 amino acids long. Germline V CDR1 and CDR2: SEHNR, FQNEAQ (reference sequence). J gave up 2 bases and V 7 bases, and 6 bases lay outside the gene matches. CDR3 region: CASIYSGSPYEQYF. The CDR3, as DNA: TGTGCCAGCATCTATAGCGGGAGCCCCTACGAGCAGTACTTC.

The chain employs TRBV6-4 and TRBJ2-3, with TRBD2 matching over 12 bases. The CDR3 spans 15 residues. Germline V gene data show CDR1 as MRHNA and CDR2 as SNTAGT. J gave up 4 bases and V 4 bases, and 3 bases lay outside the gene matches. CDR3 nucleotides: TGTGCCAGCAGTGTGACTAGCGGGAGTGCAGATACGCAGTATTTT. Protein product: CASSVTSGSADTQYF.

V usage is TRBV7-9 and J usage is TRBJ2-3, with D possibly TRBD2 on 6 matching bases. This CDR3 spans 16 amino acids. The V and J ends lost 1 base and 3 bases respectively, with 14 bases between them. Germline CDR1 and CDR2: SEHNR and FQNEAQ (reference sequence). The CDR3 region is CASSLGARGPTDTQYF. As DNA, the CDR3 is TGTGCCAGCAGCTTAGGGGCGCGGGGTCCAACAGATACGCAGTATTTT.

This chain connects TRBV4-1 to TRBJ2-3; TRBD2 matches at 8 bases. Germline V gene lookup returns CDR1 MGHRA and CDR2 YSYEKL. V shed 2 bases, J shed 2 bases, and the junction held 15 bases outside the gene matches. CDR3 length equals 19 residues. The CDR3 reads CASSQLHLAGRSSTDTQYF. The CDR3 bases are TGCGCCAGCAGCCAACTTCACCTAGCGGGCCGATCATCCACAGATACGCAGTATTTT.

The chain carries TRBV27 and TRBJ1-1; 9 bases fit TRBD1. The V segment lost 5 bases and the J segment 8 bases; nucleotides outside the gene matches: 9. The CDR3 is 14 residues long. Germline loops: CDR1 MNHEY, CDR2 SMNVEV (reference sequence). The CDR3 coding sequence is TGTGCCAGCAGTACAGGGGGCCGGGTAAAAGAAGCTTTCTTT. This gives the protein CASSTGGRVKEAFF.

The chain is built from TRBV7-9 and TRBJ2-6; 8 nucleotides align to TRBD2. Trimming took 3 bases from V and 3 from J; bases not matched to a gene: 1. Germline V lookup: CDR1 SEHNR, CDR2 FQNEAQ (reference sequence). CDR3 length equals 15 residues. The CDR3 DNA is TGTGCCAGCAGCTTTAGCGGGGTTGGGGCCAACGTCCTGACTTTC. Translated: CASSFSGVGANVLTF.

V is TRBV6-5 and J is TRBJ1-2, with no clear D. The length of the CDR3 is 13 residues. V was trimmed by 6 bases and J by 1 base, leaving 9 bases between them. The germline V gene has CDR1 MNHEY and CDR2 SVGAGI. In nucleotides, the CDR3 is TGTGCCAGCAGGAAAACTGGTAACTATGGCTACACCTTC. Amino acid sequence: CASRKTGNYGYTF.

The genes are TRBV7-3 and TRBJ2-7; 7 bases are a match to TRBD2. Germline trimming cut 4 bases from V and 5 bases from J; bases unmatched to any gene: 11. Germline values: CDR1 SGHTA, CDR2 FQGTGA. This CDR3 is built from 15 residues. CDR3: CASSSLAGVSDEQYF. In DNA, the CDR3 is TGTGCCAGCAGCTCCTTGGCGGGGGTGAGTGACGAGCAGTACTTC.

The rearrangement links TRBV6-5 to TRBJ2-7, with D hard to call. Germline values: CDR1 MNHEY, CDR2 SVGAGI. With 7 bases removed from V and 0 bases from J, the gap between germline ends came to 10 bases. The CDR3 is 13 residues long. The CDR3 sequence is CASKKDSSYEQYF. The CDR3 nucleotides are TGTGCCAGCAAGAAGGATAGCTCCTACGAGCAGTACTTC.

The V call is TRBV5-4, the J call TRBJ2-7; 8 bases line up with TRBD1. This CDR3 comprises 14 residues. The V gene end was trimmed by 9 bases and the J gene end by 2 bases; junction bases not matched to a gene: 10. CDR1 and CDR2 from the germline V gene are SGHNT and YYREEE (reference sequence). CDR3 in DNA: TGTGCCATAACTCCGACAGGGGAGCCCTACGAGCAGTACTTC. Translated: CAITPTGEPYEQYF.

As DNA, the CDR3 is TGTGCCAGCAGCGTAGCCGGGTCGGCCGAGTACGAGCAGTACTTC. The encoded protein is CASSVAGSAEYEQYF. The chain uses TRBV9 and TRBJ2-7, with no clear D. CDR3 length: 15 residues. V was trimmed by 0 bases and J by 4 bases, leaving 14 bases between them. The V gene's germline CDR1 is SGDLS and CDR2 YYNGEE.

The chain couples TRBV10-3 to TRBJ2-7; 12 bases line up with TRBD1. The length of the CDR3 is 15 residues. Germline-derived CDR1 and CDR2 are ENHRY and SYGVKD. Trimming at V came to 2 bases and at J to 9 bases, leaving 8 bases not matched to a gene. This CDR3 reads CAISETGTGGPMQYF. CDR3 DNA: TGTGCCATCAGTGAGACCGGGACAGGGGGCCCGATGCAGTACTTC.

The CDR3 protein is CASSFLRGGELFF. The DNA of the CDR3 is TGTGCCAGCAGTTTTCTACGTGGCGGGGAGCTGTTTTTT. This chain connects TRBV27 to TRBJ2-2; D unresolved. Germline assignment: CDR1 MNHEY and CDR2 SMNVEV (reference sequence). Trimming removed 3 bases from V and 7 bases from J, with 9 bases in between. The CDR3 is 13 amino acids.

The CDR3 DNA reads TGTGCCAGCAGCGTAGAGGGAGAGACCCAGTACTTC. Protein product: CASSVEGETQYF. The V call is TRBV9, the J call TRBJ2-5; no clear D. CDR1 is SGDLS and CDR2 is YYNGEE in the germline V gene. This CDR3 is built from 12 residues. Trimming removed 0 bases from V and 4 bases from J, with 4 bases in between.

The chain couples TRBV19 to TRBJ2-1; 10 bases are shared with TRBD2. Germline V gene sequence: CDR1 LNHDA, CDR2 SQIVND (reference sequence). With 4 bases clipped from V and 8 bases from J, the junction kept 8 bases outside the gene matches. This CDR3 has 15 residues. The CDR3 DNA reads as TGTGCCAGTAGTACGTCTAGCGGGAGTATCTATGAGCAGTTCTTC. As protein: CASSTSSGSIYEQFF.

The chain joins TRBV5-4 to TRBJ2-2, with a weak D call TRBD1 (5 bases). Germline CDR1 SGHNT, CDR2 YYREEE (reference sequence). The CDR3 is 14 residues long. V was shortened by 4 bases and J by 5 bases, with 12 bases between the two germline ends. The CDR3 sequence: CASSRGRRTGELFF. CDR3 in DNA: TGTGCCAGCAGCAGGGGTCGTCGGACCGGGGAGCTGTTTTTT.

The chain recombines TRBV7-9 with TRBJ2-5, with D tentatively TRBD2 (5 bases). Trimming took 5 bases from V and 4 from J, leaving 17 bases between them. This CDR3 region has 15 residues. CDR1 and CDR2 (germline): SEHNR, FQNEAQ (reference sequence). The DNA for the CDR3 is TGTGCCAGCAGCACCCCCGAGGGAGTGGGAGAGACCCAGTACTTC. It yields the protein CASSTPEGVGETQYF. Variable domain in full (rest from reference TRBV7-9 and TRBJ2-5): DTGVSQNPRHKITKRGQNVTFRCDPISEHNRLYWYRQTLGQGPEFLTYFQNEAQLEKSRLLSDRFSAERPKGSFSTLEIQRTEQGDSAMYLCASSTPEGVGETQYFGPGTRLLVL.

The rearrangement links TRBV2 to TRBJ1-1, with D perhaps matching TRBD1 (5 bases). Trimming took off 3 bases at V and 5 bases at J, with 13 bases between the two ends. This CDR3 spans 14 amino acids. Looked up from germline, CDR1 is SNHLY and CDR2 is FYNNEI. CDR3 DNA: TGTGCCAGCAGTGACAGGGTGTTTTCGACTGAAGCTTTCTTT. Protein: CASSDRVFSTEAFF. The whole variable domain, remainder taken from reference TRBV2 and TRBJ1-1, is EPEVTQTPSHQVTQMGQEVILRCVPISNHLYFYWYRQILGQKVEFLVSFYNNEISEKSEIFDDQFSVERPDGSNFTLKIRSTKLEDSAMYFCASSDRVFSTEAFFGQGTRLTVV.

This chain joins TRBV5-4 and TRBJ2-7, with 8 bases fitting TRBD2. Germline V gene data show CDR1 as SGHNT and CDR2 as YYREEE (reference sequence). There are 15 residues in the CDR3. The V gene end was trimmed by 4 bases and the J gene end by 0 bases; junction bases not matched to a gene: 6. CDR3 sequence (DNA): TGTGCCAGCAGCCGGAGCGGGAGTGTCTCCTACGAGCAGTACTTC. Translated, it gives CASSRSGSVSYEQYF.

This chain uses TRBV11-2 with TRBJ2-1; a weak D match, TRBD1 (6 bases). Looked up from germline, CDR1 is SGHAT and CDR2 is FQNNGV. V lost 7 bases to trimming and J lost 4 bases, with 8 bases between them. This CDR3 contains 12 residues. CDR3 sequence: CASTDSYNEQFF. The CDR3 DNA reads as TGTGCCAGCACGGACAGTTACAATGAGCAGTTCTTC. Using reference TRBV11-2 and TRBJ2-1 for the parts outside the CDR3, the full variable domain is EAGVAQSPRYKIIEKRQSVAFWCNPISGHATLYWYQQILGQGPKLLIQFQNNGVVDDSQLPKDRFSAERLKGVDSTLKIQPAKLEDSAVYLCASTDSYNEQFFGPGTRLTVL.

This rearrangement joins TRBV4-3 to TRBJ1-2, with D unresolved. From germline, CDR1 is LGHNA and CDR2 YSLEER. CDR3 length: 14 residues. V was trimmed by 0 bases and J by 6 bases, leaving 11 bases between them. The CDR3 is CASSQDGGKHGYTF. In nucleotides, the CDR3 is TGCGCCAGCAGCCAAGATGGAGGAAAACATGGCTACACCTTC.

In this sample, this clone turned up a few times. The chain is built from TRBV5-1 and TRBJ2-1; D is perhaps TRBD1 (5 bases). The CDR3 covers 13 residues. CDR1 is SGHRS, CDR2 YFSETQ, per germline. The germline V and J ends were trimmed by 4 bases and 5 bases, with 10 bases remaining between them. The CDR3 is CASSLPTDNEQFF. For the CDR3, the DNA is TGCGCCAGCAGCCTCCCGACAGACAATGAGCAGTTCTTC. Variable domain in full (rest from reference TRBV5-1 and TRBJ2-1): KAGVTQTPRYLIKTRGQQVTLSCSPISGHRSVSWYQQTPGQGLQFLFEYFSETQRNKGNFPGRFSGRQFSNSRSEMNVSTLELGDSALYLCASSLPTDNEQFFGPGTRLTVL.

The chain is built from TRBV7-9 and TRBJ2-2, with 7 bases identical to TRBD2. Germline assignment: CDR1 SEHNR and CDR2 FQNEAQ (reference sequence). The CDR3 loop spans 16 amino acids. J lost 0 bases, V lost 5 bases, and 6 bases had no gene match. In DNA, the CDR3 is TGTGCCAGCAGCACCCTCGGACTAGCGAACACCGGGGAGCTGTTTTTT. Translation: CASSTLGLANTGELFF.

CDR3: CASSYSRNYGYTF. DNA for the CDR3: TGTGCCAGCAGTTACTCCAGGAACTATGGCTACACCTTC. The chain joins TRBV6-5 to TRBJ1-2; D is unclear. This CDR3 has 13 amino acids. The V end was cut by 0 bases, the J end by 2 bases, with 4 bases between. Germline-derived CDR1 and CDR2 are MNHEY and SVGAGI.

The J gene is TRBJ2-1, the V gene TRBV7-3, with TRBD1 matching 7 bases. Trimming cost V 3 bases and J 7 bases; bases outside gene matches: 6. The CDR3 loop spans 14 amino acids. CDR1 and CDR2 (germline): SGHTA, FQGTGA. Here the CDR3 reads CASSFSGQPNEQFF. In nucleotides, the CDR3 is TGTGCCAGCAGCTTTTCGGGACAGCCGAATGAGCAGTTCTTC.

The CDR3 sequence is CASTNMPKRQVLHYGYTF. DNA for the CDR3: TGTGCCAGTACGAATATGCCCAAGAGACAGGTGCTCCACTATGGCTACACCTTC. The gene calls are TRBV19 and TRBJ1-2; possibly TRBD1 for D (6 bases). The CDR3 spans 18 residues. CDR1 LNHDA and CDR2 SQIVND come from the germline V gene (reference sequence). The germline V and J ends were trimmed by 7 bases and 3 bases, with 27 bases remaining between them. The whole variable domain, remainder taken from reference TRBV19 and TRBJ1-2, is DGGITQSPKYLFRKEGQNVTLSCEQNLNHDAMYWYRQDPGQGLRLIYYSQIVNDFQKGDIAEGYSVSREKKESFPLTVTSAQKNPTAFYLCASTNMPKRQVLHYGYTFGSGTRLTVV.

The chain combines TRBV5-6 with TRBJ2-3; D is unresolved. The CDR3 length is 12 residues. CDR1 is SGHDT, CDR2 YYEEEE, per germline. V lost 4 bases, J lost 2 bases, and 5 bases lay in between. This CDR3 is CASSPTTDTQYF. CDR3 bases: TGTGCCAGCAGCCCCACCACAGATACGCAGTATTTT.

The rearrangement uses TRBV6-1 and TRBJ1-5; D unclear. Trimming removed 7 bases from V and 7 bases from J, with 14 bases in between. The V gene's germline CDR1 is MNHNS and CDR2 SASEGT. CDR3 length: 13 amino acids. CDR3 in amino acids: CASNQDVGQPQHF. Here the CDR3 DNA reads TGTGCCAGCAACCAGGATGTGGGGCAGCCCCAGCATTTT.

The chain joins TRBV10-3 to TRBJ2-5; no definite D call. Germline V gives CDR1 ENHRY, CDR2 SYGVKD. V lost 2 bases and J lost 5, with 3 bases in between. The length of the CDR3 is 11 residues. The CDR3 coding sequence is TGTGCCATCAGTGAGAAGGAGACCCAGTACTTC. This sequence encodes CAISEKETQYF.